This T cell receptor (beta chain) was identified during a study of early stage breast cancer tumors. The wider study: Most invasive tumors, twelve of 16, were ER+/PR+/HER2-. Seven to nine ER+/PR+/HER2- tumors were invasive ductal; a few were invasive lobular. Study results and caveats: Most shared enriched TCRB sequences were commonly generated ones. Tumor and normal breast were distinguished via blood comparison in most of the 16 patients.

This clone was seen only once. Its antigen remains unknown. Some clones are missing from TCRdb's copy, which holds only in-frame ones; the method was immunoSEQ multiplex PCR. The sample lists about 69,000 clones; around 80% were seen once. J gave up 7 bases and V 1 base, and 3 bases lay outside the gene matches. The CDR3 totals 14 residues. CDR1 and CDR2 (germline): MDHEN, SYDVKM. The TCR originated in a person in their 40s with breast cancer. The rearrangement uses TRBV28 and TRBJ1-4, with 7 bases identical to TRBD1. The specimen was blood. The CDR3 sequence is CASSLYGTVEKLFF. The CDR3 region has the DNA TGTGCCAGCAGTTTATACGGGACAGTTGAAAAACTGTTTTTT. Looking up the rest from reference TRBV28 and TRBJ1-4 gives the full variable domain: DVKVTQSSRYLVKRTGEKVFLECVQDMDHENMFWYRQDPGLGLRLIYFSYDVKMKEKGDIPEGYSVSREKKERFSLILESASTNQTSMYLCASSLYGTVEKLFFGSGTQLSVL.